This T cell receptor (beta chain) comes out of a study of CD8 T cells in Susac syndrome. This CDR3 spans 16 amino acids. Trimming removed 4 bases at V and 2 bases at J, with 15 bases between. CDR1 and CDR2 (germline): MNHEY, SMNVEV (reference sequence). Sequencing targeted TCR beta in T cells from blood (CD8+ and CD4+). Diagnostic criteria defined recently for definite or probable disease were met by the Susac syndrome patients. Random hexamers were used to reverse transcribe roughly 0.5 to 1 ug of RNA. TCRdb reprocessed the immunoSEQ multiplex PCR reads with MiXCR, giving one entry per CDR3 protein. The repertoire consists of 120,000 or so distinct CDR3 sequences, with over 95% occurring once and the leading ten covering over 0.12%.

The chain couples TRBV27 to TRBJ2-1, with D hard to call. The sequenced sample consisted of CD4+ T cells from PBMCs. This TCR was recovered from a human donor with Susac syndrome. CDR3 protein: CASSSSRRTTYNEQFF. The CDR3 nucleotides read TGTGCCAGCAGTTCTTCCAGGCGCACTACCTACAATGAGCAGTTCTTC.